The source of this T cell receptor beta chain is a study of T cells in Graves' hyperthyroidism and ophthalmopathy. Study context: At initial diagnosis, before any treatment had begun, peripheral blood was obtained.

Amplification targeted TCR beta CDR3 regions from RNA transcripts. Using the HTBI primer set, a first-round RT-PCR was run on the TCR CDR3. TCRdb reanalysed the multiplex PCR reads using MiXCR and keeps one entry per CDR3 protein. The table includes about 600,000 distinct CDR3 sequences, 14% detected once. The sample holds many counts of this clonotype. Exclusion followed for patients with uncontrolled infection, other autoimmune disease, pregnancy or lactation. The germline V gene has CDR1 MNHNS and CDR2 SASEGT. This CDR3 is 15 amino acids long. The ends were cut back, 5 bases at V and 6 bases at J, with 20 bases in the middle.

The sample was blood. The TCR was taken from a woman between 18 and 29 years old with Graves' ophthalmopathy. The V call is TRBV6-1, the J call TRBJ2-7; tentatively, D is TRBD1 (6 bases). The CDR3 nucleotides read TGTGCCAGCAGTTATCAGACAGGACCCCCAGGCGAGCAGTACTTC. This encodes CASSYQTGPPGEQYF.